A selection of T cell receptor beta chains follows, all from one sample in a study of Graves' ophthalmopathy and Graves' hyperthyroidism. Using its own MiXCR run on the multiplex PCR reads, TCRdb lists one record per CDR3 protein. This table holds 200,000 to 300,000 distinct CDR3 sequences, around 42% found once. What was sequenced was peripheral blood. The receptors shown here come from an adult man with Graves' ophthalmopathy. CDR3s leave out the opening cysteine and the closing phenylalanine or tryptophan.

V: TRBV5-6; CDR3: ASSRDRGNTIY
V: TRBV10-2; CDR3: ASSKGLPGQGDEQY
V: TRBV25-1; CDR3: ASSPPHWDRSIEQY
V: TRBV20-1; CDR3: SARDSSSGNTIY
V: TRBV7-2; CDR3: ASSDLSPRDTEAF
V: TRBV19; CDR3: ASSISGDGSPLH
V: TRBV9; CDR3: ASSSTGTGYMAGYGYT
V: TRBV19; CDR3: ASSIGLGAETQY
V: TRBV20-1; CDR3: GARSHTEAF
V: TRBV13; CDR3: ASSLEQIDGYT
V: TRBV5-8; CDR3: ASSLGPYSYEQY
V: TRBV29-1; CDR3: SVDSGQGDFETQY
V: TRBV7-3; CDR3: ASSLDSTEAF
V: TRBV10-1; CDR3: ASSARWTSAETQY
V: TRBV12-3/TRBV12-4; CDR3: ASTSPRGFGNQPQH
V: TRBV15; CDR3: ASSELQAGYT
V: TRBV20-1; CDR3: SARDPTGGGRSYNEQF
V: TRBV6-1; CDR3: ASSDDRGRSPLH
V: TRBV2; CDR3: AGGANTEAF
V: TRBV18; CDR3: ASSRYTEETQY
V: TRBV2; CDR3: ASSRQGASGELF
V: TRBV20-1; CDR3: SARDNLAYEQY
V: TRBV9; CDR3: ASSVGGDMNTEAF
V: TRBV7-2; CDR3: ASSPSQVSRETQY
V: TRBV24-1; CDR3: ASSDSTGLGANVLT